The source of this T cell receptor (beta chain) is a study of cytotoxic CD8 clonotypes in ibrutinib-treated CLL. Study background: Recorded responses included some 24 partial and 2 complete; following median approximately 68 months, approximately 14 stayed remitted and about 12 progressed.

Profiling relied on immunoSEQ multiplex PCR, and the TCRdb table lists in-frame clones only, not all of them. The sample has 130,000 or so clones; roughly 85% are singletons. Source: PBMCs, taken after 24 months of ibrutinib treatment. This TCR derives from a human donor with chronic lymphocytic leukemia.

The CDR3: CASDLAAGQTEAFF. CDR3 DNA sequence: TGTGCCAGCGATTTGGCGGCAGGGCAAACTGAAGCTTTCTTT. The chain recombines TRBV2 with TRBJ1-1; possibly TRBD1 for D (5 bases). Germline V gene sequence: CDR1 SNHLY, CDR2 FYNNEI. The CDR3 is 14 residues long. V lost 8 bases and J 5 bases, leaving 18 bases between the germline ends.